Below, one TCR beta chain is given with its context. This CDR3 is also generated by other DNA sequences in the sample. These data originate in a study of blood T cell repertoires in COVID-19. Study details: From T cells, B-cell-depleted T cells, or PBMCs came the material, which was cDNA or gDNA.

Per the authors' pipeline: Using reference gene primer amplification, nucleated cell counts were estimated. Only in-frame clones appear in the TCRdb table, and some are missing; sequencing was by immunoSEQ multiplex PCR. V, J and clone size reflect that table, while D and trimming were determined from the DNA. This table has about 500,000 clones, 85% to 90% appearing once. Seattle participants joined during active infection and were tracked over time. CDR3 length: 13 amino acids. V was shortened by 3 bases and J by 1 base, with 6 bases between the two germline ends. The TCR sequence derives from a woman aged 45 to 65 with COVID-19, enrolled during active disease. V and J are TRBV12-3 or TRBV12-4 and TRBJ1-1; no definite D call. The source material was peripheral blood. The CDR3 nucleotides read TGTGCCAGCAGTTTGCTAGAGAACACTGAAGCTTTCTTT. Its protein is CASSLLENTEAFF.